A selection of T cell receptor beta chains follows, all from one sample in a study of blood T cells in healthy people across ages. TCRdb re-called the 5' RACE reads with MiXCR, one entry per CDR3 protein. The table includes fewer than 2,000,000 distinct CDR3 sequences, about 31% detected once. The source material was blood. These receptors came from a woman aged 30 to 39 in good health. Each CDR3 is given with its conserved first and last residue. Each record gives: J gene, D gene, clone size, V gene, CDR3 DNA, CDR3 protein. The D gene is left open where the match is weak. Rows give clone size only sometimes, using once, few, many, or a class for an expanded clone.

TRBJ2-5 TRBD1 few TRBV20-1 TGCAGTGCTAGAGATCTCAGGAGGGTGGGGACAGGGAACCAAGAGACCCAGTACTTC CSARDLRRVGTGNQETQYF
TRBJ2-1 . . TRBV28 TGTGCCAGCAGTTTGGGGGACGATGAGCAGTTCTTC CASSLGDDEQFF
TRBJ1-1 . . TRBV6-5 TGTGCCAGCAGTTACTCACAGGGACTGAACACTGAAGCTTTCTTT CASSYSQGLNTEAFF
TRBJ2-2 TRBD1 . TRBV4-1 TGCGCCAGCAGCCATCCGGACAGGGTCATCACCGGGGAGCTGTTTTTT CASSHPDRVITGELFF
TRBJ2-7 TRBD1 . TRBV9 TGTGCCAGCAGCGCATCCACAGGGGGCGTTGCCTACGAGCAGTACTTC CASSASTGGVAYEQYF
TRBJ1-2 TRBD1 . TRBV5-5 TGTGCCAGCAGCTCCGGGACAGCCTCCCTCTATGGCTACACCTTC CASSSGTASLYGYTF
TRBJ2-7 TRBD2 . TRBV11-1 TGTGCCAGCAGCCGGGGACTAGCATCCGAGCAGTACTTC CASSRGLASEQYF
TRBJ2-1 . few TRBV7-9 TGTGCCAGCAGCCCGGGGCGGGGTGAGCAGTTCTTC CASSPGRGEQFF
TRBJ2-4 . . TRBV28 TGTGCCAGCCGGGAGCGGGCCAAAAACATTCAGTACTTC CASRERAKNIQYF
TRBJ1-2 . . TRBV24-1 TGTGCCACCAGTGATCGACCAGAAACTAACTATGGCTACACCTTC CATSDRPETNYGYTF
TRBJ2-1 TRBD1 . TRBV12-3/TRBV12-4 TGTGCCAGCAGCTTGGACAGGGCGGGCGAGCAGTTCTTC CASSLDRAGEQFF
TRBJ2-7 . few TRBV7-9 TGTGCCAGCTCTTCCTTCGGGACTGGGACCCTCGAGCAGTACTTC CASSSFGTGTLEQYF
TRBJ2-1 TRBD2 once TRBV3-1 TGTGCCAGCAGCCTCGGGACTAGCAGGAGTGAGCAGTTCTTC CASSLGTSRSEQFF
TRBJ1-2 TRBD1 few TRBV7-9 TGTGCCAGCAGCTCGGGACAGGGACTCTATGGCTACACCTTC CASSSGQGLYGYTF
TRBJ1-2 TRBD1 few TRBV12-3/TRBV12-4 TGTGCCAGCAGTTTAAGGCAGGGGGAGCAAGGCTACACCTTC CASSLRQGEQGYTF
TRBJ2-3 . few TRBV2 TGTGCCAGCAGGGACCCAACGAACACAGATACGCAGTATTTT CASRDPTNTDTQYF
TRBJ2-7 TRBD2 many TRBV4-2 TGTGCCAGCAGCCAGACTAGCGGGGGGCCTTCGGGGGAGCAGTACTTC CASSQTSGGPSGEQYF
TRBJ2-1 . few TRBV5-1 TGCGCCAGCAGCATGAGCGGTGCGGTCCATGAGCAGTTCTTC CASSMSGAVHEQFF
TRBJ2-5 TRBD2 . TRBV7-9 TGTGCCAGCAGCCCGGACGCGGGACTAGCGGGGGAGGAGACCCAGTACTTC CASSPDAGLAGEETQYF
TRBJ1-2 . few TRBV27 TGTGCCAGCAGTTTATTTTTTGGGCGCCCGGCGGATGGCTACACCTTC CASSLFFGRPADGYTF
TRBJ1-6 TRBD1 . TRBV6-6 TGTGCCAGCAGCCCATACAGGGGGGACCATTCACCCCTCCACTTT CASSPYRGDHSPLHF
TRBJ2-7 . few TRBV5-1 TGCGCCAGCAGCTTGGGTGGCGCAGGGACATTCTACGAGCAGTACTTC CASSLGGAGTFYEQYF
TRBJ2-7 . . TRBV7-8 TGTGCCAGCAGCTCAGACGGGCGCAAGTACTTC CASSSDGRKYF
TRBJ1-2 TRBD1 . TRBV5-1 TGCGCCAGCAGATTGGGGACAGGGATGCACTATGGCTACACCTTC CASRLGTGMHYGYTF
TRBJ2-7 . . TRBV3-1 TGTGCCAGCAGCCGGGCGCCAACCTACGAGCAGTACTTC CASSRAPTYEQYF
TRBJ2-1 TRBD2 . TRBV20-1 TGCAGTGCGCAATCCGGACTAGCGGAGTACAATGAGCAGTTCTTC CSAQSGLAEYNEQFF
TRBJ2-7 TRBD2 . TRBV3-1 TGTGCCAGCAGCCGGGTCGGACTAGCGGGAGGGGAGCAGTACTTC CASSRVGLAGGEQYF
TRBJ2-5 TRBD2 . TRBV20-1 TGCAGCGAGGGCAGGGAGGGTGAGACCCAGTACTTC CSEGREGETQYF
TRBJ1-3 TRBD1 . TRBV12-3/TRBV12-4 TGTGCCAGCAGCCGGGACAGGATCCCTGGAAACACCATATATTTT CASSRDRIPGNTIYF